One and the same sample provided the 29 T cell receptor beta chains below, sequenced in a study of human thymus T cells. TCRdb's table, derived via immunoSEQ multiplex PCR, lists solely in-frame clones and lacks some. Here the sample spans about 50,000 clones, over 90% being singletons. The material sequenced was blood. The receptors come from a girl less than two years old with a congenital heart defect but otherwise immunologically healthy.

The rearrangement links TRBV5-6 to TRBJ2-4; possible D gene TRBD2, 7 bases. The V end lost 0 bases, the J end lost 5 bases, and 12 bases lay between the germline ends. The CDR3 has 15 amino acids. The germline CDR1 and CDR2 sequences are SGHDT and YYEEEE. The CDR3 nucleotides are TGTGCCAGCAGCTTGGCCGGGGGGCCGGAAAACATTCAGTACTTC. Protein product: CASSLAGGPENIQYF.

The chain links TRBV5-4 to TRBJ2-7; tentatively, D is TRBD1 (6 bases). Between the trimmed V and J ends, which lost 4 bases and 3 bases, there was a span of 11 bases. The CDR3 runs to 13 residues. Germline CDR1 is SGHNT and CDR2 is YYREEE (reference sequence). The CDR3: CASSVTGYYEQYF. Here the CDR3 DNA reads TGTGCCAGCAGCGTGACAGGCTACTACGAGCAGTACTTC.

The chain links TRBV7-9 to TRBJ1-1, with D possibly TRBD1 on 5 matching bases. Looked up from germline, CDR1 is SEHNR and CDR2 is FQNEAQ (reference sequence). The CDR3 consists of 13 residues. V lost 3 bases to trimming and J lost 5 bases, with 10 bases between them. The CDR3 sequence: CASSLAGWTEAFF. The DNA of the CDR3 is TGTGCCAGCAGCTTGGCAGGGTGGACTGAAGCTTTCTTT.

This chain uses TRBV5-1 with TRBJ2-5; unclear D gene. Trimming removed 8 bases at V and 5 bases at J, with 10 bases between. The germline gives CDR1 SGHRS, CDR2 YFSETQ. CDR3 length: 11 amino acids. The CDR3 DNA sequence: TGCGCCAGTACCACGTCGGAGACCCAGTACTTC. Amino acid sequence: CASTTSETQYF.

The V call is TRBV10-3, the J call TRBJ1-3; no reliable D call. V was cut by 6 bases and J by 0 bases, with 12 bases left in between. The CDR3 is 15 amino acids. Germline CDR1 ENHRY, CDR2 SYGVKD. The CDR3 DNA is TGTGCCATCAGGGGCCCGGCAGTCTCTGGAAACACCATATATTTT. This codes for CAIRGPAVSGNTIYF.

The chain combines TRBV5-4 with TRBJ2-5; a possible D gene is TRBD2 (5 bases). The CDR3 loop spans 16 amino acids. The germline CDR1 and CDR2 sequences are SGHNT and YYREEE (reference sequence). V lost 4 bases and J 5 bases, leaving 21 bases between the germline ends. CDR3 nucleotide sequence: TGTGCCAGCAGCCCGGGTCGGAGGATGGATTGGGAGACCCAGTACTTC. Encoded protein: CASSPGRRMDWETQYF.

The chain links TRBV28 to TRBJ2-7; the match to TRBD2 covers 13 bases. CDR3 length: 18 residues. The junction had 12 bases not matched to a gene; V was cut back by 5 bases and J by 2 bases. In germline, CDR1 is MDHEN, CDR2 SYDVKM. The CDR3 reads CASSLPGLAGNSTYEQYF. The CDR3 DNA reads TGTGCCAGCAGTCTACCGGGACTAGCGGGAAATTCGACCTACGAGCAGTACTTC.

The rearrangement joins TRBV15 to TRBJ2-3; 9 bases line up with TRBD2. The CDR3 has 16 amino acids. V gave up 0 bases and J gave up 4 bases; unmatched junction bases: 5. Germline V gene data show CDR1 as LNHNV and CDR2 as YYDKDF (reference sequence). The CDR3 coding sequence is TGTGCCACCAGCAGAGAACCAGCGGGAGGCGCAGATACGCAGTATTTT. Translated: CATSREPAGGADTQYF.

This chain uses TRBV5-1 with TRBJ2-5; 9 bases fit TRBD2. V dropped 2 bases and J dropped 3; count of bases not matched to a gene: 5. This CDR3 has 15 amino acids. Germline values: CDR1 SGHRS, CDR2 YFSETQ. In DNA, the CDR3 is TGCGCCAGCAGCTTAAGCGGGAGGAGGGAAGAGACCCAGTACTTC. It specifies CASSLSGRREETQYF.

This chain connects TRBV7-8 to TRBJ2-4, with D possibly called TRBD1 or TRBD2 (5 bases each). Trimming removed 4 bases at V and 1 base at J, with 14 bases between. Germline lookup yields CDR1 SGHVS and CDR2 FQNEAQ. The CDR3 is 16 amino acids. Here the CDR3 reads CASSSPGRLAKNIQYF. As DNA, the CDR3 is TGTGCCAGCAGCTCACCGGGGCGGCTTGCCAAAAACATTCAGTACTTC.

The table lists this clone with a few counts. J is TRBJ1-1 and V is TRBV12-5; no clear D. With 0 bases removed from V and 1 base from J, the gap between germline ends came to 9 bases. The CDR3 extends over 15 amino acids. The germline CDR1 and CDR2 sequences are LGHNT and FRNRAP. As DNA, the CDR3 is TGTGCTAGTGGTTTGGTACCCGGTAAGAACACTGAAGCTTTCTTT. As protein: CASGLVPGKNTEAFF.

The J gene is TRBJ1-2, the V gene TRBV30; D is unresolved. The CDR3 loop spans 12 amino acids. Germline V gene lookup returns CDR1 GTSNPN and CDR2 SVGIG (reference sequence). The ends were cut back, 0 bases at V and 8 bases at J, with 10 bases in the middle. In nucleotides, the CDR3 is TGTGCCTGGAGTGTAAGGGTGGGCGGCTACACCTTC. It encodes CAWSVRVGGYTF.

The chain has TRBV6-1 and TRBJ2-7; no definite D call. V shed 8 bases and J shed 7 bases, with 18 bases lying between them. CDR1 is MNHNS, CDR2 SASEGT, per germline. The CDR3 covers 13 residues. The CDR3 loop reads CASSTAHQLEQYF. The DNA for the CDR3 is TGTGCCAGCTCGACGGCCCACCAACTTGAGCAGTACTTC.

The chain joins TRBV2 to TRBJ2-7, with 14 positions matching TRBD2. Germline-derived CDR1 and CDR2 are SNHLY and FYNNEI. The CDR3 runs 16 residues. The junction had 4 bases not matched to a gene; V was cut back by 3 bases and J by 3 bases. In nucleotides, the CDR3 is TGTGCCAGCAGTGACTGGACTAGCGGGAGGAACTACGAGCAGTACTTC. As protein: CASSDWTSGRNYEQYF. The full variable domain, rest sourced from reference TRBV2 and TRBJ2-7, is EPEVTQTPSHQVTQMGQEVILRCVPISNHLYFYWYRQILGQKVEFLVSFYNNEISEKSEIFDDQFSVERPDGSNFTLKIRSTKLEDSAMYFCASSDWTSGRNYEQYFGPGTRLTVT.

This clone was detected only once. The chain couples TRBV7-3 to TRBJ2-6, with D possibly TRBD2 on 7 matching bases. Germline assignment: CDR1 SGHTA and CDR2 FQGTGA. V lost 2 bases to trimming and J lost 4 bases, with 15 bases between them. There are 17 residues in the CDR3. CDR3 sequence: CASSLSGGAPGANVLTF. In nucleotides, the CDR3 is TGTGCCAGCAGCTTATCGGGGGGCGCCCCGGGGGCCAACGTCCTGACTTTC.

J is TRBJ1-1 and V is TRBV19; D ambiguous. V gave up 7 bases and J gave up 1 base, with 13 bases separating them. Germline CDR1 is LNHDA and CDR2 is SQIVND (reference sequence). This CDR3 region has 14 residues. Written as DNA, the CDR3 is TGTGCCAGTACCGTTCGGCGGACGAACACTGAAGCTTTCTTT. As protein: CASTVRRTNTEAFF.

The rearrangement joins TRBV7-9 to TRBJ2-1, with 9 bases fitting TRBD2. The germline V gene encodes CDR1 SEHNR and CDR2 FQNEAQ (reference sequence). The CDR3 contains 15 residues. V lost 2 bases, J lost 6 bases, and 5 bases stayed unmatched. DNA of the CDR3: TGTGCCAGCAGCTTATTAGCGGGAGCCCTCAATGAGCAGTTCTTC. As protein: CASSLLAGALNEQFF.

The CDR3 DNA follows: TGTGCCTGGAGTGTCGGAGGCAGTCTGAATGAAAAACTGTTTTTT. Translated, it gives CAWSVGGSLNEKLFF. The chain employs TRBV30 and TRBJ1-4; no firm D call. Per the germline V gene, CDR1 is GTSNPN and CDR2 is SVGIG (reference sequence). CDR3 size: 15 residues. Trimming shortened V by 0 bases and J by 5 bases, and 13 bases separated the two germline ends. The variable domain in full, completed from reference TRBV30 and TRBJ1-4, reads SQTIHQWPATLVQPVGSPLSLECTVEGTSNPNLYWYRQAAGRGLQLLFYSVGIGQISSEVPQNLSASRPQDRQFILSSKKLLLSDSGFYLCAWSVGGSLNEKLFFGSGTQLSVL.

The chain has TRBV18 and TRBJ1-1; the match to TRBD1 covers 9 bases. V lost 5 bases, J lost 6 bases, and 7 bases stayed unmatched. This CDR3 comprises 14 residues. CDR1 KGHSH and CDR2 LQKENI come from the germline V gene. The CDR3 region has the DNA TGTGCCAGCTCATTCTACAGGGGGCGGCCTGAAGCTTTCTTT. Its protein product is CASSFYRGRPEAFF.

The chain uses TRBV7-6 and TRBJ2-7; 15 bases match TRBD2. The germline V gene has CDR1 SGHVS and CDR2 FNYEAQ. The junction had 5 bases not matched to a gene; V was cut back by 4 bases and J by 4 bases. The CDR3 has 16 residues. CDR3 sequence (DNA): TGTGCCAGCAGCTGGACTAGCGGGAGGGCCCTTTACGAGCAGTACTTC. It codes for CASSWTSGRALYEQYF.

The chain links TRBV5-5 to TRBJ2-5, with 8 bases matching TRBD1. The germline V gene encodes CDR1 SGHKS and CDR2 YYEKEE (reference sequence). J lost 2 bases, V lost 2 bases, and 2 bases had no gene match. CDR3 length: 14 residues. Here the CDR3 DNA reads TGTGCCAGCAGCTTCCAGGGGGCGCAAGAGACCCAGTACTTC. Residues: CASSFQGAQETQYF.

The V and J genes are TRBV4-2 and TRBJ2-5; maybe TRBD1 (7 bases). Germline values: CDR1 LGHNA, CDR2 YNFKEQ. The CDR3 is 18 residues long. The V gene lost 0 bases and the J gene lost 7 bases, with 24 bases spanning the gap. The CDR3 here is CASSQDRSMTGRYATQYF. The CDR3, as DNA: TGTGCCAGCAGCCAAGATCGATCAATGACAGGGAGGTACGCGACCCAGTACTTC.

This rearrangement joins TRBV7-7 to TRBJ2-7; D unclear. CDR3 length: 14 amino acids. V was trimmed by 4 bases and J by 2 bases, leaving 12 bases between them. Germline CDR1 SSHAT, CDR2 FNYEAQ (reference sequence). As DNA, the CDR3 is TGTGCCAGCAGCTACCCCGGGTCCCCCTACGAGCAGTACTTC. Protein sequence: CASSYPGSPYEQYF.

The rearrangement joins TRBV7-9 to TRBJ2-3, with D possibly being TRBD2 (6 bases). The ends were cut back, 0 bases at V and 0 bases at J, with 16 bases in the middle. The CDR3 runs 18 residues. Per germline, CDR1 SEHNR and CDR2 FQNEAQ (reference sequence). The CDR3 reads CASSLAPLASASTDTQYF. CDR3 in DNA: TGTGCCAGCAGCTTAGCCCCGTTGGCTAGCGCGAGCACAGATACGCAGTATTTT.

The V and J genes are TRBV6-6 and TRBJ2-3; no clear D gene. CDR3 length: 13 residues. Trimming cost V 2 bases and J 1 base, with 4 bases left between them. Per the germline V gene, CDR1 is MNHNY and CDR2 is SVGAGI (reference sequence). In nucleotides, the CDR3 is TGTGCCAGCAGTTACAGGGGCACAGATACGCAGTATTTT. This codes for CASSYRGTDTQYF.

V is TRBV27 and J is TRBJ1-2, with a possible D match to TRBD1 (5 bases). Germline loops: CDR1 MNHEY, CDR2 SMNVEV (reference sequence). V gave up 3 bases and J gave up 2 bases, with 10 bases separating them. The CDR3 runs 14 residues. CDR3 bases: TGTGCCAGCAGTTTGTGGGGGAAAAACTATGGCTACACCTTC. Its protein product is CASSLWGKNYGYTF.

The chain couples TRBV4-3 to TRBJ2-2; 9 bases line up with TRBD1. This CDR3 region has 15 residues. With 1 base clipped from V and 4 bases from J, the junction kept 1 base outside the gene matches. Germline values: CDR1 LGHNA, CDR2 YSLEER. The CDR3 DNA reads TGCGCCAGCAGCCAAGGACAGGGGGGCACCGGGGAGCTGTTTTTT. Translated: CASSQGQGGTGELFF.

This clone appeared a single time. For the CDR3, the DNA is TGTGCCAGCAGCTTAGCGAGGGTCGCCTACGAGCAGTACTTC. Translation: CASSLARVAYEQYF. This sequence joins TRBV11-2 and TRBJ2-7; D possibly corresponds to TRBD2 (5 bases). V was cut by 1 base and J by 2 bases, with 9 bases left in between. The V gene's germline CDR1 is SGHAT and CDR2 FQNNGV. This CDR3 is 14 amino acids long.

This CDR3 is CATPPAGTGRRNEQFF. The DNA of the CDR3 is TGTGCCACCCCCCCGGCCGGGACAGGGAGACGGAATGAGCAGTTCTTC. This chain uses TRBV28 with TRBJ2-1, with TRBD1 identical over 9 bases. The germline gives CDR1 MDHEN, CDR2 SYDVKM. CDR3 length equals 16 residues. The J segment lost 7 bases and the V segment lost 10 bases, leaving 17 bases of the junction unmatched.